What follows describes a single T cell receptor (beta chain). The data derive from a study of blood T cell repertoires in COVID-19. Study-wide background: Samples taken during acute and convalescent COVID-19 were collected in the United States, Italy and Spain. T cells, B-cell-depleted T cells, or PBMCs provided the cDNA or gDNA that served as material.

Germline-derived CDR1 and CDR2 are MNHNS and SASEGT. J gave up 0 bases and V 0 bases, and 4 bases lay outside the gene matches. The CDR3 sequence is 18 residues long. In the authors' workflow: Reference gene primer amplification gave estimated nucleated cell counts. The table came from immunoSEQ multiplex PCR; TCRdb's copy has only in-frame clones and leaves some out. V, J and clone size were drawn from that table, and D and trimming were deduced from the DNA. Here the sample spans about 120,000 clones, around 89% being singletons. This rearrangement joins TRBV6-1 to TRBJ1-6; TRBD1 aligns across 8 bases. The clonotype comes from a human donor with acute or convalescent COVID-19. The donor label of this sample is uncertain. Sequencing was done on a sample of peripheral blood. CDR3 in DNA: TGTGCCAGCAGTGAAGCCGGACAGGGCTTCTCCTATAATTCACCCCTCCACTTT. Its protein is CASSEAGQGFSYNSPLHF.